The 9 T cell receptor beta chains presented below share a single source sample, sequenced in a study of shared clonotypes between healthy human individuals. Here immunoSEQ multiplex PCR was the method, and the copy in TCRdb shows in-frame clones only, minus some. The sample lists roughly 1,100,000 clones; 65% to 80% were seen once. Sequenced: memory CD4+ T cells sorted from blood. As for subset: CD45RA-negative fraction. These receptors all come from a man aged 18-30 years in good health.

The J gene is TRBJ2-7, the V gene TRBV4-1, with 12 bases identical to TRBD2. This CDR3 comprises 16 residues. With V trimmed by 1 base and J by 4 bases, 5 bases remained unmatched. Germline CDR1 and CDR2: MGHRA and YSYEKL. The CDR3 region is CASSQGTSGMGYEQYF. For the CDR3, the DNA is TGCGCCAGCAGCCAAGGGACTAGCGGGATGGGATACGAGCAGTACTTC.

This chain uses TRBV9 with TRBJ2-1, with 10 bases aligning to TRBD2. V gave up 4 bases and J gave up 9 bases; unmatched junction bases: 7. The length of the CDR3 is 14 residues. Germline CDR1 reads SGDLS; CDR2 reads YYNGEE. The CDR3 loop reads CASSPSGGALEQFF. The CDR3 coding sequence is TGTGCCAGCAGCCCAAGCGGGGGGGCCCTTGAGCAGTTCTTC.

This chain joins TRBV25-1 and TRBJ2-1; 8 positions match TRBD1. V shed 3 bases and J 3 bases; nucleotides not matched to a gene: 4. CDR3 length: 15 residues. CDR1 and CDR2 (germline): MGHDK, SYGVNS. CDR3 sequence: CASSEVDRDYNEQFF. The CDR3 nucleotides are TGTGCCAGCAGTGAGGTGGACAGGGACTACAATGAGCAGTTCTTC.

The rearrangement joins TRBV14 to TRBJ2-1; TRBD1 matches 7 bases. CDR1 and CDR2 (germline): SGHDN, FVKESK. The CDR3 extends over 17 amino acids. V gave up 3 bases and J gave up 8 bases; unmatched junction bases: 16. This CDR3 reads CASSHFTGAWVMHEQFF. In nucleotides, the CDR3 is TGTGCCAGCAGCCATTTTACAGGGGCATGGGTCATGCATGAGCAGTTCTTC.

Concerning this clone itself: A read error may produce the germline difference seen at one junction end. This sequence joins TRBV7-7 and TRBJ1-3; a possible D gene is TRBD1 (5 bases). This CDR3 is 16 amino acids long. Germline CDR1 SSHAT, CDR2 FNYEAQ (reference sequence). CDR3 in amino acids: CASSTRQLSSGNTIYF. The CDR3 coding sequence is TGTGCTAGCAGCACCCGACAGTTAAGCTCTGGAAACACCATATATTTT.

V usage is TRBV6-5 and J usage is TRBJ1-1; D unclear. Germline V CDR1 and CDR2: MNHEY, SVGAGI. V was clipped by 7 bases and J by 7 bases, with 16 bases between them. CDR3 length equals 13 residues. Here the CDR3 reads CASTLARGVEAFF. DNA of the CDR3: TGTGCCAGCACCCTAGCTCGTGGTGTTGAAGCTTTCTTT.

The chain combines TRBV4-3 with TRBJ1-1; D might be TRBD1 (5 bases). The germline CDR1 and CDR2 sequences are LGHNA and YSLEER. CDR3 length: 12 residues. Trimming pared 10 bases from V and 1 base from J, leaving 10 bases between. CDR3 in amino acids: CATRGGNTEAFF. The CDR3 bases are TGCGCCACGCGGGGGGGGAACACTGAAGCTTTCTTT.

The chain recombines TRBV11-2 with TRBJ2-5, with 7 bases matching TRBD1. The germline V gene has CDR1 SGHAT and CDR2 FQNNGV. J was trimmed by 2 bases and V by 1 base; bases with no gene match: 4. The CDR3 extends over 15 amino acids. CDR3 bases: TGTGCCAGCAGCTTAGGGGACAGTCCACAAGAGACCCAGTACTTC. Its protein product is CASSLGDSPQETQYF.

The chain uses TRBV7-6 and TRBJ2-1; the D gene is possibly TRBD2 (5 bases). CDR1 and CDR2 from the germline V gene are SGHVS and FNYEAQ. Trimming stripped 3 bases from V and 10 bases from J, with 13 bases between. The CDR3 sequence is 13 residues long. The chain's CDR3 is CASSLSGPGEQFF. The CDR3 nucleotides are TGTGCCAGCAGCTTGAGTGGGCCGGGGGAGCAGTTCTTC.